Listed below are T cell receptor beta chains from one sample, sequenced in a study of cytomegalovirus exposure and HLA in healthy donors. Repertoires were generated with immunoSEQ multiplex PCR, while TCRdb's copy carries only in-frame clones and drops some. The sample has 76,000 or so clones, about 69% seen once; the top ten hold roughly 16%. The sequenced sample was PBMCs. The source of these receptors is a middle-aged woman in good health and CMV-seropositive. Each CDR3 is given with its conserved first and last residue. D genes are given only for firm matches. Clone size is stated in some rows and not others, as once, few, many or a class when expanded.

>TRBD2|TRBV9|NA|TRBJ2-3
CASSVAGLAGGQEEDTQYF
TGTGCCAGCAGCGTAGCGGGACTAGCGGGGGGGCAGGAGGAAGATACGCAGTATTTT
>TRBD1|TRBV11-3|NA|TRBJ2-1
CASSLGTGGLDNEQFF
TGTGCCAGCAGCTTAGGGACAGGGGGGTTGGACAATGAGCAGTTCTTC
>TRBD2|TRBV25-1|NA|TRBJ2-1
CASSPGDPTGGRAPQFF
TGTGCCAGCAGTCCAGGGGATCCGACGGGCGGGAGGGCCCCTCAGTTCTTC
>NA|TRBV27|NA|TRBJ2-1
CASSSGGWNEQFF
TGTGCCAGCAGCTCCGGGGGTTGGAATGAGCAGTTCTTC
>NA|TRBV6-5|NA|TRBJ2-7
CASSPTGLGYEQYF
TGTGCCAGCAGCCCCACAGGGCTCGGCTACGAGCAGTACTTC
>NA|TRBV5-6|NA|TRBJ1-2
CASTWGGNGYTF
TGTGCCAGCACCTGGGGGGGGAATGGCTACACCTTC
>TRBD2|TRBV9|NA|TRBJ2-1
CASSAWTSGGHNEQFF
TGTGCCAGCAGCGCATGGACTAGCGGGGGACACAATGAGCAGTTCTTC
>TRBD1|TRBV7-3|once|TRBJ2-7
CASSSPGPQGVVSYEQYF
TGTGCCAGCAGCTCCCCAGGACCCCAGGGGGTTGTCTCCTACGAGCAGTACTTC
>NA|TRBV7-9|NA|TRBJ2-6
CASSLAAVSGANVLTF
TGTGCCAGCAGCTTAGCGGCAGTCTCTGGGGCCAACGTCCTGACTTTC
>NA|TRBV5-1|few|TRBJ1-4
CASSYPGQNEKLFF
TGCGCCAGCAGCTACCCCGGACAGAATGAAAAACTGTTTTTT
>NA|TRBV5-4|NA|TRBJ2-7
CASSHREDYEQYF
TGTGCCAGCAGCCACAGGGAAGACTACGAGCAGTACTTC
>TRBD2|TRBV15|NA|TRBJ2-1
CATRPWREGPYNEQFF
TGTGCCACCCGCCCTTGGCGGGAGGGACCCTACAATGAGCAGTTCTTC
>TRBD2|TRBV5-1|NA|TRBJ2-7
CASSAGRHGEQYF
TGCGCCAGCAGCGCCGGGAGGCACGGAGAGCAGTACTTC
>NA|TRBV4-3|NA|TRBJ1-1
CASSQDRGGGKTEAFF
TGCGCCAGCAGCCAAGACCGGGGGGGAGGAAAAACTGAAGCTTTCTTT
>NA|TRBV5-8|once|TRBJ2-7
CASSPSGSGSYEQYF
TGTGCCAGCAGCCCCTCGGGGTCCGGCTCCTACGAGCAGTACTTC
>NA|TRBV30|NA|TRBJ1-6
CAWNRATPNSPLHF
TGTGCCTGGAACAGGGCGACCCCTAATTCACCCCTCCACTTT
>NA|TRBV29-1|NA|TRBJ2-5
CSVERASQETQYF
TGCAGCGTTGAGAGGGCCAGCCAAGAGACCCAGTACTTC
>TRBD2|TRBV5-1|NA|TRBJ2-2
CASSQSGVTGELFF
TGCGCCAGCAGCCAAAGCGGGGTCACCGGGGAGCTGTTTTTT
>TRBD1|TRBV28|NA|TRBJ1-3
CASSLYTGGSAGNTIYF
TGTGCCAGCAGTTTGTATACAGGGGGAAGTGCCGGAAACACCATATATTTT
>TRBD2|TRBV30|NA|TRBJ2-1
CAWESGTSGGNEQFF
TGTGCATGGGAGAGCGGGACTAGCGGGGGGAATGAGCAGTTCTTC
>TRBD2|TRBV27|NA|TRBJ2-5
CASSLQRGAMETQYF
TGTGCCAGCAGTCTCCAGCGGGGGGCGATGGAGACCCAGTACTTC
>NA|TRBV6-5|NA|TRBJ1-2
CASGTPGLNLYGYTF
TGTGCCAGCGGAACCCCGGGACTGAACCTCTATGGCTACACCTTC
>NA|TRBV7-9|NA|TRBJ2-1
CASSLSENNEQFF
TGTGCCAGCAGCTTATCAGAAAACAATGAGCAGTTCTTC
>TRBD2|TRBV4-3|few|TRBJ2-1
CASSQDATRLAGGLYYNEQFF
TGCGCCAGCAGCCAAGATGCCACCCGGCTAGCGGGGGGACTTTACTACAATGAGCAGTTCTTC
>NA|TRBV7-9|NA|TRBJ1-2
CASSFLNGYTF
TGTGCCAGCAGCTTTCTAAATGGCTACACCTTC
>TRBD2|TRBV4-2|NA|TRBJ2-1
CASSQVGLAGHNEQFF
TGTGCCAGCAGCCAGGTTGGACTAGCGGGCCACAATGAGCAGTTCTTC
>TRBD2|TRBV6-5|NA|TRBJ2-7
CASSYASGSSYEQYF
TGTGCCAGCAGTTATGCTAGCGGGAGCTCCTACGAGCAGTACTTC